Ten or more counts support the clone carrying this T cell receptor (beta chain). Its antigen is not known. The entry originates in a study of CD8 T cells in ankylosing spondylitis. Points from the study as a whole: Researchers reportedly found disease-linked clones significantly enriched in matched ankylosing spondylitis synovial fluid. Among TCR beta sequences, a motif of eight highly homologous variants appeared characteristic of ankylosing spondylitis blood.

CDR1 and CDR2 from the germline V gene are SQVTM and ANQGSEA. The CDR3 is 16 residues long. Losses at the gene ends were 5 bases for V and 4 bases for J; bases not matched to a gene: 11. TCRdb re-derived calls from the 5' RACE reads in MiXCR, one entry per CDR3 protein. The repertoire holds roughly 300,000 distinct CDR3 sequences, with 7.5% to 9% as singletons. Material for sequencing was blood, either unsorted or a sorted T cell fraction (not recorded which). The sequence came from a male donor with ankylosing spondylitis. V usage is TRBV29-1 and J usage is TRBJ2-2, with TRBD1 matching 9 bases. The CDR3 loop reads CSVRVSGTGSTGELFF. In DNA, the CDR3 is TGCAGCGTTCGGGTTTCCGGGACAGGGAGCACCGGGGAGCTGTTTTTT.